This TCR beta chain was retrieved from a study of technical replicates of blood from a few donors. Method: immunoSEQ multiplex PCR; TCRdb's copy keeps in-frame clones and lacks some. Here the sample spans about 88,000 clones, under 95% being singletons. V lost 8 bases to trimming and J lost 2 bases; unmatched junction nucleotides: 12. CDR3 length: 17 amino acids. Germline CDR1 KGHSH, CDR2 LQKENI. This TCR came from a human donor in good health. The sample consisted of T cells isolated from PBMCs. The V call is TRBV18, the J call TRBJ2-2; 9 bases agree with TRBD1. As DNA, the CDR3 is TGTGCCAGCCTTAATACCCAGGGACAGGGAAACACCGGGGAGCTGTTTTTT. Translated: CASLNTQGQGNTGELFF.